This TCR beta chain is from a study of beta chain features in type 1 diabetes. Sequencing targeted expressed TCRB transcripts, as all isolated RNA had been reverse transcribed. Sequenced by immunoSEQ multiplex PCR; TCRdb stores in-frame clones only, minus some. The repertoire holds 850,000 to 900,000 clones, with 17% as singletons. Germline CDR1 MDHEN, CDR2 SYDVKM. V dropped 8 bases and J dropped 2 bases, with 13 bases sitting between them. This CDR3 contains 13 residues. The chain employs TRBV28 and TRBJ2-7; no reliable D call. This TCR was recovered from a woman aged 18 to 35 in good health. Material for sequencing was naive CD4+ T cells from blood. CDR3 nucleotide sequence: TGTGCCAGCTCCCCTGCTATTGCCTACGAGCAGTACTTC. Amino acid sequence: CASSPAIAYEQYF.